Sequencing of this T cell receptor beta chain was carried out in a study of Ad26.COV2.S vaccination and SARS-CoV-2 variants. The germline V gene encodes CDR1 MNHNY and CDR2 SVGAGI (reference sequence). The CDR3 extends over 15 amino acids. V was cut by 7 bases and J by 2 bases, with 15 bases left in between. Specified treatment: 15 to 20 received Ad26.COV2.S at low or high dose, single or two shots; a few received placebo; per-sample allocation not given. Day 63 after the first injection of vaccine or placebo was the sampling time. The donor's status was that of an adult aged 18-55 years in Boston. Profiling relied on immunoSEQ multiplex PCR, and the TCRdb table lists in-frame clones only, not all of them. The table lists 300,000 to 400,000 clones, roughly 84% of them singletons.

This receptor was taken from a person between 18 and 65 years old who received the Ad26.COV2.S COVID-19 vaccine or a placebo. Sequences were derived from peripheral blood, sampled in a trial of Ad26.COV2.S vaccine versus placebo. V and J are TRBV6-6 and TRBJ2-1; TRBD1 might be the D (5 bases). CDR3 sequence: CASIPAGKTYNEQFF. CDR3 bases: TGTGCCAGCATCCCAGCAGGGAAGACCTACAATGAGCAGTTCTTC.